The source of this TCR beta chain is a study of PD-1 blockade in classical Hodgkin lymphoma. Study-wide results and limits: There was a significant rise in CD4+ TCR diversity by C4D1, with no such rise for CD8+.

A note on this clone: What it binds is unknown.

Measured with immunoSEQ multiplex PCR; TCRdb has only the in-frame clones, and not every one. The table records around 14,000 clones, 80% to 90% of them present only once. With no exception, relapse followed autologous stem cell transplantation in all patients, and brentuximab vedotin exposure varied. This specimen was peripheral blood mononuclear cells (PBMCs), taken before the second cycle of nivolumab. The sequence derives from a human donor with classical Hodgkin lymphoma.

The DNA of the CDR3 is TGCGCCAGCAGGCCGATTAACAGGGGGGAGCAGTACTTC. Translation gives CASRPINRGEQYF. V usage is TRBV5-1 and J usage is TRBJ2-7; TRBD1 matches 8 bases. The CDR3 extends over 13 amino acids. Trimming removed 5 bases from V and 7 bases from J; junction bases left unmatched: 8. Germline CDR1 reads SGHRS; CDR2 reads YFSETQ.